The 7 T cell receptor beta chains given below trace back to one sample, sequenced in a study of cytomegalovirus exposure and HLA in healthy donors. PCR involved 60 Vbeta and 13 Jbeta primers. Libraries were prepared by immunoSEQ multiplex PCR; TCRdb keeps only in-frame clonotypes and omits some of them. The table records about 120,000 clones, approximately 15% of them present only once. The sequencing input was PBMCs. These receptors originate from a woman between 18 and 30 years old in good health and CMV-seronegative.

This clone has only a few counts. This sequence joins TRBV7-8 and TRBJ2-5; no clear D gene. This CDR3 spans 14 amino acids. The V gene's germline CDR1 is SGHVS and CDR2 FQNEAQ. V lost 5 bases and J 2 bases, leaving 12 bases between the germline ends. CDR3 nucleotides: TGTGCCAGCAGCCCCTTGGGCCAACAAGAGACCCAGTACTTC. It is translated as CASSPLGQQETQYF. The variable domain in full, completed from reference TRBV7-8 and TRBJ2-5, reads GAGVSQSPRYKVAKRGQDVALRCDPISGHVSLFWYQQALGQGPEFLTYFQNEAQLDKSGLPSDRFFAERPEGSVSTLKIQRTQQEDSAVYLCASSPLGQQETQYFGPGTRLLVL.

This clone was counted only a few times. V usage is TRBV6-5 and J usage is TRBJ2-1; TRBD2 matches at 9 bases. Germline V gene data show CDR1 as MNHEY and CDR2 as SVGAGI. CDR3 length equals 16 residues. The J segment lost 7 bases and the V segment lost 2 bases, leaving 9 bases of the junction unmatched. CDR3 residues: CASSYQAGGGVNEQFF. The CDR3 coding sequence is TGTGCCAGCAGTTACCAAGCGGGGGGAGGGGTAAATGAGCAGTTCTTC.

A note on this clone: This CDR3 fails to terminate in the conserved phenylalanine or tryptophan, so it likely reflects a read error. The V and J genes are TRBV29-1 and TRBJ1-4, with TRBD1 matching 12 bases. CDR1 SQVTM and CDR2 ANQGSEA come from the germline V gene. This CDR3 is 16 amino acids long. J was trimmed by 3 bases and V by 3 bases; bases with no gene match: 5. The CDR3 loop is CSVDGTGGASNEKLFV. In nucleotides, the CDR3 is TGCAGCGTTGACGGGACAGGGGGCGCGTCTAATGAAAAACTGTTTGTT.

The genes are TRBV5-1 and TRBJ2-7; 7 nucleotides align to TRBD1. The junction had 6 bases not matched to a gene; V was cut back by 0 bases and J by 6 bases. This CDR3 is 14 amino acids long. Looked up from germline, CDR1 is SGHRS and CDR2 is YFSETQ. CDR3 sequence: CASSLGVQGFEQYF. DNA of the CDR3: TGCGCCAGCAGCTTGGGGGTACAGGGGTTCGAGCAGTACTTC.

This clone was recorded a few times. The chain is built from TRBV4-2 and TRBJ2-3; 8 bases agree with TRBD2. The CDR3 totals 17 residues. Looked up from germline, CDR1 is LGHNA and CDR2 is YNFKEQ. Unmatched junction bases numbered 12, after V lost 3 bases and J lost 4 bases. The chain's CDR3 is CASSHFGRREVPDTQYF. The CDR3 coding sequence is TGTGCCAGCAGCCATTTCGGTCGGCGGGAGGTCCCAGATACGCAGTATTTT.

The gene calls are TRBV27 and TRBJ1-4; D gene ambiguous. Trimming left V 0 bases short and J 8 bases short, with 10 bases between. The germline V gene encodes CDR1 MNHEY and CDR2 SMNVEV (reference sequence). This CDR3 has 14 residues. CDR3 nucleotides: TGTGCCAGCAGTTTATCCCCGGGATTAGAAAAACTGTTTTTT. It translates to CASSLSPGLEKLFF.

This clone occurred a few times. This chain connects TRBV6-5 to TRBJ2-3; 7 positions agree with TRBD2. Per the germline V gene, CDR1 is MNHEY and CDR2 is SVGAGI. Trimming removed 0 bases from V and 2 bases from J; junction bases left unmatched: 2. CDR3 length: 15 amino acids. DNA for the CDR3: TGTGCCAGCAGTTACTCGGGACTACCCACAGATACGCAGTATTTT. Translated, it gives CASSYSGLPTDTQYF.